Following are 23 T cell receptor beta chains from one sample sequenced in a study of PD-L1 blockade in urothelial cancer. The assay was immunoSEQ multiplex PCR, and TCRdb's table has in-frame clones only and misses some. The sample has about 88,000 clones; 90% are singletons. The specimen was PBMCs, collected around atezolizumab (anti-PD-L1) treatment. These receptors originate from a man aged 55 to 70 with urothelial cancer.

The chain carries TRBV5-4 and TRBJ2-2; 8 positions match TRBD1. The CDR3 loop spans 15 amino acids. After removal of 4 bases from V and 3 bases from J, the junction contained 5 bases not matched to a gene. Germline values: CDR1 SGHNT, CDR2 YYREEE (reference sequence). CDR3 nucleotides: TGTGCCAGCAGCCTCGGACAGGGCGACACCGGGGAGCTGTTTTTT. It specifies CASSLGQGDTGELFF.

The CDR3 reads CASRGPRETQYF. In DNA, the CDR3 is TGTGCCAGCAGAGGCCCCAGGGAGACCCAGTACTTC. The rearrangement uses TRBV2 and TRBJ2-5; D gene ambiguous. The CDR3 sequence is 12 residues long. Germline V gene lookup returns CDR1 SNHLY and CDR2 FYNNEI. Trimming shortened V by 6 bases and J by 5 bases, and 10 bases separated the two germline ends. The whole variable domain, remainder taken from reference TRBV2 and TRBJ2-5, is EPEVTQTPSHQVTQMGQEVILRCVPISNHLYFYWYRQILGQKVEFLVSFYNNEISEKSEIFDDQFSVERPDGSNFTLKIRSTKLEDSAMYFCASRGPRETQYFGPGTRLLVL.

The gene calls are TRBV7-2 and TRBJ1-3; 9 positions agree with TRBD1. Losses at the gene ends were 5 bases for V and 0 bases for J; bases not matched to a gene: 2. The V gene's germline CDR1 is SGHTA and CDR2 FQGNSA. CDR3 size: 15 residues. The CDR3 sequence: CASSPTGGSGNTIYF. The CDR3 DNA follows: TGTGCCAGCAGCCCGACAGGGGGCTCTGGAAACACCATATATTTT.

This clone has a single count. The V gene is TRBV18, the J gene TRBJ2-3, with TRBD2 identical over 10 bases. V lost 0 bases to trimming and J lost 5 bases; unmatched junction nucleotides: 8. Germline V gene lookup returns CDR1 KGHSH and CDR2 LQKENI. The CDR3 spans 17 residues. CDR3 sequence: CASSPPSSGGARDTQYF. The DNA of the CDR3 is TGTGCCAGCTCACCACCGTCAAGCGGGGGGGCCCGAGATACGCAGTATTTT.

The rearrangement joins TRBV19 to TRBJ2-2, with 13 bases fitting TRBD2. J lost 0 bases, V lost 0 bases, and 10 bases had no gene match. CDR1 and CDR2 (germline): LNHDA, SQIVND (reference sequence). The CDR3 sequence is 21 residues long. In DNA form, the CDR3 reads TGTGCCAGTAGTATAGAGGGTGGACTAGCGGGAGCCCTTACGAACACCGGGGAGCTGTTTTTT. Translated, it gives CASSIEGGLAGALTNTGELFF. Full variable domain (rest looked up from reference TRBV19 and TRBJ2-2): DGGITQSPKYLFRKEGQNVTLSCEQNLNHDAMYWYRQDPGQGLRLIYYSQIVNDFQKGDIAEGYSVSREKKESFPLTVTSAQKNPTAFYLCASSIEGGLAGALTNTGELFFGEGSRLTVL.

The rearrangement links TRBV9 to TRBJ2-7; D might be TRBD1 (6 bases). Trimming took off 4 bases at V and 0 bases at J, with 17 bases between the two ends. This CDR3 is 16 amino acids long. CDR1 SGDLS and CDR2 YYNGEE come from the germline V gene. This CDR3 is CASSWDKKSFSYEQYF. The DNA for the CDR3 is TGTGCCAGCAGCTGGGACAAAAAGTCTTTCTCCTACGAGCAGTACTTC.

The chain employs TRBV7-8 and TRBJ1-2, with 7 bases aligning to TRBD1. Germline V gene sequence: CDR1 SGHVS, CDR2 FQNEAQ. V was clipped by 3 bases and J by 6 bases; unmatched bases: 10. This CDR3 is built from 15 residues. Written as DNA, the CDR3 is TGTGCCAGCAGCTTCGGTCGACAGGGAATAAATGGCTACACCTTC. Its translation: CASSFGRQGINGYTF. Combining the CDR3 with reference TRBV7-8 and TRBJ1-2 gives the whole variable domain GAGVSQSPRYKVAKRGQDVALRCDPISGHVSLFWYQQALGQGPEFLTYFQNEAQLDKSGLPSDRFFAERPEGSVSTLKIQRTQQEDSAVYLCASSFGRQGINGYTFGSGTRLTVV.

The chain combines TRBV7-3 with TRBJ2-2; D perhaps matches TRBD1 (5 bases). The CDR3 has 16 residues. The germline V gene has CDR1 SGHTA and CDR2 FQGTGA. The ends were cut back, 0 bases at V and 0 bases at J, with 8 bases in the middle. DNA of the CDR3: TGTGCCAGCAGCTTAACAGGGGCGCCGAACACCGGGGAGCTGTTTTTT. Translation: CASSLTGAPNTGELFF.

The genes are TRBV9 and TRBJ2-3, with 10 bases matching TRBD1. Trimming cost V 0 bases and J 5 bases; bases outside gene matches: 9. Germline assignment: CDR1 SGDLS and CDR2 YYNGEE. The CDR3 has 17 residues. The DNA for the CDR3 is TGTGCCAGCAGCGTAGTCCCTCGGGACAGGGGCGTAGATACGCAGTATTTT. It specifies CASSVVPRDRGVDTQYF.

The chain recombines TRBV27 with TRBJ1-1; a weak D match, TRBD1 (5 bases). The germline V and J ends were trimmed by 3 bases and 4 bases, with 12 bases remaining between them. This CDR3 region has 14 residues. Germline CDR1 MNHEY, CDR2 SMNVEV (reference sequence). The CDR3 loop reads CASSLSYGGTEAFF. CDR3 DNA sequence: TGTGCCAGCAGTTTGAGCTACGGGGGCACTGAAGCTTTCTTT.

CDR3 DNA sequence: TGTGCCAGCAGCTCCACTAGCGGGAGTTACAATGAGCAGTTCTTC. It encodes CASSSTSGSYNEQFF. The chain couples TRBV7-3 to TRBJ2-1; 11 bases are a match to TRBD2. Trimming cost V 4 bases and J 4 bases; bases outside gene matches: 3. CDR3 size: 15 residues. Per the germline V gene, CDR1 is SGHTA and CDR2 is FQGTGA.

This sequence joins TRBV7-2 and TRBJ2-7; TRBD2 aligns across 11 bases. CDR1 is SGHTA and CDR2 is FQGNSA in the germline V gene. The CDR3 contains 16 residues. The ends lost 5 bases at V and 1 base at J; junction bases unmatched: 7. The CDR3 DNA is TGTGCCAGCAGCCAAGAGGCTAGCGGGGGGTCCTACGAGCAGTACTTC. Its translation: CASSQEASGGSYEQYF.

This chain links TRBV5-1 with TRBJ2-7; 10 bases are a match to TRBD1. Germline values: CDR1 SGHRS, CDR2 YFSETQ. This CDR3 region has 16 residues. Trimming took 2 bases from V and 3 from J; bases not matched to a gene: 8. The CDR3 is CASSLITGQGVYEQYF. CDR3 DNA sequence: TGCGCCAGCAGCTTAATAACCGGACAGGGGGTCTACGAGCAGTACTTC.

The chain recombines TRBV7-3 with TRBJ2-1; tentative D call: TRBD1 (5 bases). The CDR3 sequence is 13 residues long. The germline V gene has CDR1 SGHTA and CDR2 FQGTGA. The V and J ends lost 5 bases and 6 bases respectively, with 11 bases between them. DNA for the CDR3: TGTGCCAGCAGCACAGGCGCCTCCAATGAGCAGTTCTTC. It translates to CASSTGASNEQFF.

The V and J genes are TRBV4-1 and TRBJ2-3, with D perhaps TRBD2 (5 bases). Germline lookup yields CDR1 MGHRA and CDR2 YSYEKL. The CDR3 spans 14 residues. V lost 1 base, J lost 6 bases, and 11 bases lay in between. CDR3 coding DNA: TGCGCCAGCAGCCAAGGAGTTTCGGGGGATACGCAGTATTTT. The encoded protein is CASSQGVSGDTQYF.

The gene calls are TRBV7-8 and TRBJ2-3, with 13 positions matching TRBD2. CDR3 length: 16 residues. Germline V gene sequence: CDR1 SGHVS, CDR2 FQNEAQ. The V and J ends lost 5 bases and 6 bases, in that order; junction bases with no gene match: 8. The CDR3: CASSPTSGGARDTQYF. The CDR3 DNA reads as TGTGCCAGCAGCCCTACTAGCGGGGGGGCCAGGGATACGCAGTATTTT.

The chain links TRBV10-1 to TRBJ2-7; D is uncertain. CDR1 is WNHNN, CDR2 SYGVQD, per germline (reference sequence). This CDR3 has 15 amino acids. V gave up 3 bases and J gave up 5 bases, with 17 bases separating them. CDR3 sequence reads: CASSDMGSKGDEQYF. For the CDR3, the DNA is TGCGCCAGCAGTGATATGGGCTCGAAAGGTGACGAGCAGTACTTC.

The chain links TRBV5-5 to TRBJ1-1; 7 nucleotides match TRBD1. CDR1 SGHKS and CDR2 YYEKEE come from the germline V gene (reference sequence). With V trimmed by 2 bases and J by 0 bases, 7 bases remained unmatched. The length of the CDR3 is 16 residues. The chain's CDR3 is CASSFWDSGLNTEAFF. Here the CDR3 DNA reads TGTGCCAGCAGCTTTTGGGACAGCGGACTGAACACTGAAGCTTTCTTT. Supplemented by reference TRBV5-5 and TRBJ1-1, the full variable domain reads DAGVTQSPTHLIKTRGQQVTLRCSPISGHKSVSWYQQVLGQGPQFIFQYYEKEERGRGNFPDRFSARQFPNYSSELNVNALLLGDSALYLCASSFWDSGLNTEAFFGQGTRLTVV.

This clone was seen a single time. CDR3: CASSVSQGTNYGYTF. The CDR3 region has the DNA TGTGCCAGTTCGGTTTCGCAGGGGACTAACTATGGCTACACCTTC. The J gene is TRBJ1-2, the V gene TRBV19; a possible D gene is TRBD1 (6 bases). The CDR3 has 15 residues. CDR1 is LNHDA, CDR2 SQIVND, per germline (reference sequence). V lost 8 bases and J 0 bases, leaving 16 bases between the germline ends.

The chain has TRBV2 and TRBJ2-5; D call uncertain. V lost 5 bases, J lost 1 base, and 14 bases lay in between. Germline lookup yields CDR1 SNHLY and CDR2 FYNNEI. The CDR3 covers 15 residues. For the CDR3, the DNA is TGTGCCAGCAGTCCGTCCACAGCAATCCAAGAGACCCAGTACTTC. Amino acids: CASSPSTAIQETQYF.

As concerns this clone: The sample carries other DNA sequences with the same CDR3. CDR3 loop: CAWSVQGYEQYF. CDR3 DNA: TGTGCCTGGAGTGTACAGGGATACGAGCAGTACTTC. This sequence joins TRBV30 and TRBJ2-7, with a weak D call TRBD1 (6 bases). Germline assignment: CDR1 GTSNPN and CDR2 SVGIG (reference sequence). V shed 0 bases and J shed 4 bases, with 7 bases lying between them. There are 12 residues in the CDR3.

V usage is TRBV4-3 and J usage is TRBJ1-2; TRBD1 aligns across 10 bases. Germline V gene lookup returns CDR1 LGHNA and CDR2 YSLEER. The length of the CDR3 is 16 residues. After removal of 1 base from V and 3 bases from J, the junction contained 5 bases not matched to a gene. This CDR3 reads CASSQVPGQGDYGYTF. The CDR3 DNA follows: TGCGCCAGCAGCCAAGTGCCTGGACAGGGGGACTATGGCTACACCTTC.

The CDR3 DNA reads TGTGCCAGCAGCTTAGTGGGACAAGTCAACACTGAAGCTTTCTTT. It encodes CASSLVGQVNTEAFF. The genes are TRBV7-2 and TRBJ1-1, with a tentative D call TRBD1 (6 bases). The CDR3 is 15 residues long. Germline values: CDR1 SGHTA, CDR2 FQGNSA. V lost 1 base and J 2 bases, leaving 11 bases between the germline ends.